Presented here are 8 T cell receptor beta chains from one specimen sequenced in a study of identical twins. MiXCR, applied by TCRdb to the 5' RACE reads, yields one record per CDR3 protein. The sample lists under 450,000 distinct CDR3 sequences, about a fifth occurring once. Specimen: naive T cells sorted from blood. The receptors were gathered from a man aged 50 to 60 in good health.

In this sample, this clonotype turned up many times. The chain combines TRBV4-1 with TRBJ1-5; no firm D call. The CDR3 spans 15 residues. In germline, CDR1 is MGHRA, CDR2 YSYEKL. V gave up 4 bases and J gave up 4 bases, with 14 bases separating them. CDR3 sequence reads: CASSRQPGQNQPQHF. The CDR3 bases are TGCGCCAGCAGCCGACAACCGGGTCAAAATCAGCCCCAGCATTTT.

This clonotype has a count of ten or more. The chain employs TRBV20-1 and TRBJ1-1, with unresolved D. The CDR3 runs 14 residues. The V and J ends lost 3 bases and 6 bases respectively, with 17 bases between them. The germline gives CDR1 DFQATT, CDR2 SNEGSKA (reference sequence). In DNA form, the CDR3 reads TGCAGTGCTAGTACCTCGCGGATTTTCGCTGAAGCTTTCTTT. Amino acid sequence: CSASTSRIFAEAFF.

This clonotype has at least ten counts. The chain employs TRBV29-1 and TRBJ2-7, with TRBD2 matching 7 bases. After removal of 7 bases from V and 0 bases from J, the junction contained 6 bases not matched to a gene. This CDR3 is 13 amino acids long. Germline CDR1 and CDR2: SQVTM and ANQGSEA. Written as DNA, the CDR3 is TGCAGCGCCGGGGAGGGACTCTCCTACGAGCAGTACTTC. This translates into CSAGEGLSYEQYF.

This clonotype was found a few times. The chain is built from TRBV4-3 and TRBJ1-2; D may be TRBD1 (6 bases). The CDR3 extends over 15 amino acids. V was cut by 0 bases and J by 3 bases, with 11 bases left in between. Per germline, CDR1 LGHNA and CDR2 YSLEER. The DNA of the CDR3 is TGCGCCAGCAGCCAAGAGGTTGGGACACACTATGGCTACACCTTC. Its translation is CASSQEVGTHYGYTF.

The rearrangement uses TRBV20-1 and TRBJ2-3, with TRBD2 identical over 7 bases. Trimming at V came to 2 bases and at J to 0 bases, leaving 8 bases not matched to a gene. The CDR3 covers 16 residues. CDR1 and CDR2 (germline): DFQATT, SNEGSKA (reference sequence). CDR3 nucleotide sequence: TGCAGTGCTAGATGGCGGGGGAAAACAAGCACAGATACGCAGTATTTT. Encoded protein: CSARWRGKTSTDTQYF.

This clonotype has a handful of counts. This chain links TRBV7-2 with TRBJ1-4; 7 positions agree with TRBD1. After removal of 4 bases from V and 3 bases from J, the junction contained 5 bases not matched to a gene. Germline V gene sequence: CDR1 SGHTA, CDR2 FQGNSA. This CDR3 is 15 amino acids long. DNA for the CDR3: TGTGCCAGCAGCTCCGCCGGGACAGCTAATGAAAAACTGTTTTTT. Protein sequence: CASSSAGTANEKLFF.

This clonotype was seen only once. V is TRBV27 and J is TRBJ2-5; tentative D call: TRBD2 (6 bases). The CDR3 totals 16 residues. Germline CDR1 reads MNHEY; CDR2 reads SMNVEV (reference sequence). The V end was cut by 2 bases, the J end by 1 base, with 14 bases between. CDR3 nucleotide sequence: TGTGCCAGCAGTTTACGTCCATGGGACTTCCAAGAGACCCAGTACTTC. This sequence encodes CASSLRPWDFQETQYF.

This clonotype was detected ten times or more. This sequence joins TRBV14 and TRBJ1-1; no clear D gene. V lost 4 bases and J 4 bases, leaving 13 bases between the germline ends. Germline V lookup: CDR1 SGHDN, CDR2 FVKESK. The CDR3 runs 14 residues. For the CDR3, the DNA is TGTGCCAGCAGCCGAACCCTCTTTGGCACTGAAGCTTTCTTT. It codes for CASSRTLFGTEAFF.